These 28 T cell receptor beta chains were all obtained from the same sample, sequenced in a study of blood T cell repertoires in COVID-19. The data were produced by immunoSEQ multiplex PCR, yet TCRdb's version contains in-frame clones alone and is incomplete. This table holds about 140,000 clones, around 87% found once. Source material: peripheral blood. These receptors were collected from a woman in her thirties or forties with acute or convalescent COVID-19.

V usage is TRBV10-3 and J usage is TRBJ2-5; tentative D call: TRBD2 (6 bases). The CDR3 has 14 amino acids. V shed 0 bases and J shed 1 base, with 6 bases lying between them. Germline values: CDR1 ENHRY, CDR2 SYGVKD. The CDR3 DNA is TGTGCCATCAGTGAGTCGACTAGCCAAGAGACCCAGTACTTC. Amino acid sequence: CAISESTSQETQYF.

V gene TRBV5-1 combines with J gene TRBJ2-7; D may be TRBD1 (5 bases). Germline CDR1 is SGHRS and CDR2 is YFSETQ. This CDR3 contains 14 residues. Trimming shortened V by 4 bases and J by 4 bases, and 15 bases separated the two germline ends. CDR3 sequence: CASSVIGQSYEQYF. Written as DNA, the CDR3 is TGCGCCAGCAGCGTGATTGGACAATCTTACGAGCAGTACTTC.

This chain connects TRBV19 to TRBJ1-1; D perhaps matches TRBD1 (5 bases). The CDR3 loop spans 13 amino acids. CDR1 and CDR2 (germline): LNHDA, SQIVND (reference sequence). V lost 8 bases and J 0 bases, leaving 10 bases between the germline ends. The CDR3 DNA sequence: TGTGCCAGTGGGGGAGGGTTGAACACTGAAGCTTTCTTT. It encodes CASGGGLNTEAFF.

CDR3 bases: TGTGCCAGCAGTAGGGACAGAAAGGTTGAAGCTTTCTTT. Residues: CASSRDRKVEAFF. The V and J genes are TRBV6-5 and TRBJ1-1; TRBD1 matches 7 bases. This CDR3 is built from 13 residues. CDR1 and CDR2 from the germline V gene are MNHEY and SVGAGI. With 5 bases clipped from V and 7 bases from J, the junction kept 7 bases outside the gene matches.

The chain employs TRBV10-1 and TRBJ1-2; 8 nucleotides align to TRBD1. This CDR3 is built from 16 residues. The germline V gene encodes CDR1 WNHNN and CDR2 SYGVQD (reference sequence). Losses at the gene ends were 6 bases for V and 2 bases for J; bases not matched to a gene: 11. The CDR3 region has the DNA TGCGCCAGCAGCCTCGTCGTTCGGACAGGGAACTATGGCTACACCTTC. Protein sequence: CASSLVVRTGNYGYTF.

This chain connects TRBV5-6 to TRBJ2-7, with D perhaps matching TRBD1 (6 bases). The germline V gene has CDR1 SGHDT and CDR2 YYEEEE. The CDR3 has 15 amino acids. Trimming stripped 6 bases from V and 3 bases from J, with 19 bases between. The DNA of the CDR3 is TGTGCCAGCACCACACAGTCGGACAGATACTACGAGCAGTACTTC. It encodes CASTTQSDRYYEQYF. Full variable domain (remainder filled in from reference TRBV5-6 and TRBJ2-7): DAGVTQSPTHLIKTRGQQVTLRCSPKSGHDTVSWYQQALGQGPQFIFQYYEEEERQRGNFPDRFSGHQFPNYSSELNVNALLLGDSALYLCASTTQSDRYYEQYFGPGTRLTVT.

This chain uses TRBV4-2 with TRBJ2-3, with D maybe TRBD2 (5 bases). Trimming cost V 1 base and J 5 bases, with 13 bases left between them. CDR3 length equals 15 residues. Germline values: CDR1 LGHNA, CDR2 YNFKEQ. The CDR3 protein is CASSQVPVGGDTQYF. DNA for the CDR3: TGTGCCAGCAGCCAAGTTCCAGTTGGAGGAGATACGCAGTATTTT.

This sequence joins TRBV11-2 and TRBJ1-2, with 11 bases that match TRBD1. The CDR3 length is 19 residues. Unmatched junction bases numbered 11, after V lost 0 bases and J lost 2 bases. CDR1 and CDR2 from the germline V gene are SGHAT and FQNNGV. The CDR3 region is CASSLEGRDRGSRNYGYTF. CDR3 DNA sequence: TGTGCCAGCAGCTTAGAAGGCCGGGACAGGGGGTCCAGGAACTATGGCTACACCTTC.

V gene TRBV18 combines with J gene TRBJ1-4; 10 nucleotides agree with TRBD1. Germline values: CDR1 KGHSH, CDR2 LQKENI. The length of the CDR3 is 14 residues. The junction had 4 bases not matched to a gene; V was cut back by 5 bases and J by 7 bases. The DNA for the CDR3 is TGTGCCAGCTCAAACGACAGGGGGCTTGAAAAACTGTTTTTT. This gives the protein CASSNDRGLEKLFF.

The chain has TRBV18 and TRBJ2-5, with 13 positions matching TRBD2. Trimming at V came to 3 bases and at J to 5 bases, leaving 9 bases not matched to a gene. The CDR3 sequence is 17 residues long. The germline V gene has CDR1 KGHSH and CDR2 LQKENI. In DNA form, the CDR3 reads TGTGCCAGCTCACCCTTTGTGACTAGCGGGAGGAAGGAGACCCAGTACTTC. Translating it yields CASSPFVTSGRKETQYF.

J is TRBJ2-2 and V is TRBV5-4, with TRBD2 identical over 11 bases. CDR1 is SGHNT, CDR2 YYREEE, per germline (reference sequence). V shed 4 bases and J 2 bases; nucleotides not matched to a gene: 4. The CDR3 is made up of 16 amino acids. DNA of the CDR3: TGTGCCAGCAGCGTGGGACTAGCGGATAACACCGGGGAGCTGTTTTTT. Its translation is CASSVGLADNTGELFF.

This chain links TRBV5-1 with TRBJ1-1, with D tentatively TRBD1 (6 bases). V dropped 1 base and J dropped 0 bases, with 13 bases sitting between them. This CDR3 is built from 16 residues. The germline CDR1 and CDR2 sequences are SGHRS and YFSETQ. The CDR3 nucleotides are TGCGCCAGCAGCTTGTTCGTCGGGGGGCTGAACACTGAAGCTTTCTTT. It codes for CASSLFVGGLNTEAFF.

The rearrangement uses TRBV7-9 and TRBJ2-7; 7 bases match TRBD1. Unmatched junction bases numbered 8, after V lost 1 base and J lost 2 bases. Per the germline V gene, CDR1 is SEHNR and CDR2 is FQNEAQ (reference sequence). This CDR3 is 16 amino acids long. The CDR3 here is CASSLGSGTETYEQYF. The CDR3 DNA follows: TGTGCCAGCAGCTTAGGGTCCGGGACAGAGACCTACGAGCAGTACTTC.

This chain's CDR3 is CASSLKTSGRGRETQYF. As DNA, the CDR3 is TGTGCCAGCAGCTTGAAGACTAGCGGGAGAGGTAGAGAGACCCAGTACTTC. This sequence joins TRBV7-9 and TRBJ2-5; 12 bases map to TRBD2. Germline-derived CDR1 and CDR2 are SEHNR and FQNEAQ (reference sequence). This CDR3 comprises 17 residues. V lost 3 bases to trimming and J lost 4 bases; unmatched junction nucleotides: 9. Drawing the rest from reference TRBV7-9 and TRBJ2-5, the complete variable domain is DTGVSQNPRHKITKRGQNVTFRCDPISEHNRLYWYRQTLGQGPEFLTYFQNEAQLEKSRLLSDRFSAERPKGSFSTLEIQRTEQGDSAMYLCASSLKTSGRGRETQYFGPGTRLLVL.

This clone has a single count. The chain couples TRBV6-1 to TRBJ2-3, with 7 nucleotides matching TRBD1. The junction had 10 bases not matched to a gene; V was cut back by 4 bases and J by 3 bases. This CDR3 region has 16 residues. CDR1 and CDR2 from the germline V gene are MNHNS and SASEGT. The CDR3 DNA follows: TGTGCCAGCAGTGGCAACAGGGGTCTTGGGACAGATACGCAGTATTTT. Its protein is CASSGNRGLGTDTQYF.

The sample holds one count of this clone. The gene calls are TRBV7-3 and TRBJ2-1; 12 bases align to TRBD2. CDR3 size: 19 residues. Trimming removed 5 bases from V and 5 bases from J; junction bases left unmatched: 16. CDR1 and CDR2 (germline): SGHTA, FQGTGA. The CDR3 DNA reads TGTGCCAGCAGCCCTTTCCGGACTAGCGGGGCAACACATAACAATGAGCAGTTCTTC. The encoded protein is CASSPFRTSGATHNNEQFF.

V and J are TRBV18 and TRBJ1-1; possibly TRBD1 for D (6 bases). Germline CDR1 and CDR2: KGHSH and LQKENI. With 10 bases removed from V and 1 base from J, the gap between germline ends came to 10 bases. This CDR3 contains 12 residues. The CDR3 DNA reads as TGTGCCACCAAACAGGGGAACACTGAAGCTTTCTTT. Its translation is CATKQGNTEAFF.

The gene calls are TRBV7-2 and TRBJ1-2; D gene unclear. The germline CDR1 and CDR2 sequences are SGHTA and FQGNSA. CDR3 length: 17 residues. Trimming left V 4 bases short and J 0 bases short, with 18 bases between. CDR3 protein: CASSSLSSYLANYGYTF. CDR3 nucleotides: TGTGCCAGCAGCTCCCTTTCCAGCTACCTAGCTAACTATGGCTACACCTTC. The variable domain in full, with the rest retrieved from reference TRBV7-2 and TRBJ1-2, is GAGVSQSPSNKVTEKGKDVELRCDPISGHTALYWYRQSLGQGLEFLIYFQGNSAPDKSGLPSDRFSAERTGGSVSTLTIQRTQQEDSAVYLCASSSLSSYLANYGYTFGSGTRLTVV.

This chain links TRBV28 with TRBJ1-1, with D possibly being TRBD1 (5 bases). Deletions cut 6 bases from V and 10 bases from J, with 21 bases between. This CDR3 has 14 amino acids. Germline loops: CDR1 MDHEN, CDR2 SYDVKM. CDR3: CASSSPWGVAGAFF. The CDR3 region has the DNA TGTGCCAGCAGCTCTCCCTGGGGGGTCGCCGGAGCTTTCTTT. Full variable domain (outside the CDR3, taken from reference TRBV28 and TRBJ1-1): DVKVTQSSRYLVKRTGEKVFLECVQDMDHENMFWYRQDPGLGLRLIYFSYDVKMKEKGDIPEGYSVSREKKERFSLILESASTNQTSMYLCASSSPWGVAGAFFGQGTRLTVV.

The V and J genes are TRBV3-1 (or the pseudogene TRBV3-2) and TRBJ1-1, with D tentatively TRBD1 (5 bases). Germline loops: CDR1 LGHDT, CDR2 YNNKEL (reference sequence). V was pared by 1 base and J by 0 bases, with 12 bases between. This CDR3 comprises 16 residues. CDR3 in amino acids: CASSQGVRAMNTEAFF. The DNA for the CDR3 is TGTGCCAGCAGCCAAGGAGTCAGGGCAATGAACACTGAAGCTTTCTTT.

The CDR3 spells CASSQTGGFRSGANVLTF. As DNA, the CDR3 is TGTGCCAGCAGCCAGACAGGGGGCTTTAGGTCTGGGGCCAACGTCCTGACTTTC. V and J are TRBV14 and TRBJ2-6; 10 nucleotides agree with TRBD1. V shed 3 bases and J 1 base; nucleotides not matched to a gene: 6. Germline V gives CDR1 SGHDN, CDR2 FVKESK. The CDR3 spans 18 residues.

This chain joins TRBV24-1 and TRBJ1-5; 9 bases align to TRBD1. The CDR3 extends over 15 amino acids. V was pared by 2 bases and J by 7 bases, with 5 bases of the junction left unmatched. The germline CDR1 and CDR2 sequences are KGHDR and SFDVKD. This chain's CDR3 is CATSDSQGAWQPQHF. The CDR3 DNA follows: TGTGCCACCAGTGATTCACAGGGGGCTTGGCAGCCCCAGCATTTT.

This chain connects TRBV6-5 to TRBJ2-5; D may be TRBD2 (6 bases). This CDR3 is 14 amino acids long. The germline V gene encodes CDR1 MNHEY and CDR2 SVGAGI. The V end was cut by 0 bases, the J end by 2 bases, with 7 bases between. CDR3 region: CASSYSGTQETQYF. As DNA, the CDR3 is TGTGCCAGCAGTTACTCCGGGACTCAAGAGACCCAGTACTTC.

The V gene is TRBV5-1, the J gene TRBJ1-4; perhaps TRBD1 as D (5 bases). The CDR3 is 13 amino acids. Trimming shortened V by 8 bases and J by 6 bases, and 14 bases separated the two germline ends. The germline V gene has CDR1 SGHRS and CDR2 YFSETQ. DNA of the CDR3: TGCGCCAGTCATGGGGCGGGGGATGAAAAACTGTTTTTT. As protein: CASHGAGDEKLFF.

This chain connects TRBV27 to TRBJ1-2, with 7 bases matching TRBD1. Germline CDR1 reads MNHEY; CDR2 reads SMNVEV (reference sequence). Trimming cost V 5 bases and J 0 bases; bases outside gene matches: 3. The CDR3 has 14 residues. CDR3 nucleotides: TGTGCCAGCAGTCTGACAGGGACTAACTATGGCTACACCTTC. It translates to CASSLTGTNYGYTF.

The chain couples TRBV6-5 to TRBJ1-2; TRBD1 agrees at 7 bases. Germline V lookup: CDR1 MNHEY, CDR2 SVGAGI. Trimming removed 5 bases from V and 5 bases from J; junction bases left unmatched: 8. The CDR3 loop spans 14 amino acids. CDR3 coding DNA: TGTGCCAGCAGTACGGGGACAGAACTATATGGCTACACCTTC. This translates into CASSTGTELYGYTF.

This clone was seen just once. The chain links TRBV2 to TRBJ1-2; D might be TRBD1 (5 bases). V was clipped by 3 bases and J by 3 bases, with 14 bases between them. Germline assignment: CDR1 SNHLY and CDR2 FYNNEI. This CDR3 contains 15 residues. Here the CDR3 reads CASSDPLGGDYGYTF. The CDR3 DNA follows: TGTGCCAGCAGTGATCCACTTGGGGGGGACTATGGCTACACCTTC.

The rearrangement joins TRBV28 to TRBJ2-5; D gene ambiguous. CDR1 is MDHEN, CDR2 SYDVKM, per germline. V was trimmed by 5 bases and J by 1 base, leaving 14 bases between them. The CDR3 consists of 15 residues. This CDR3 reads CASSPPVLAQETQYF. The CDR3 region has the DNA TGTGCCAGCAGTCCACCAGTTTTGGCCCAAGAGACCCAGTACTTC. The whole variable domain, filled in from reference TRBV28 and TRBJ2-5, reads DVKVTQSSRYLVKRTGEKVFLECVQDMDHENMFWYRQDPGLGLRLIYFSYDVKMKEKGDIPEGYSVSREKKERFSLILESASTNQTSMYLCASSPPVLAQETQYFGPGTRLLVL.